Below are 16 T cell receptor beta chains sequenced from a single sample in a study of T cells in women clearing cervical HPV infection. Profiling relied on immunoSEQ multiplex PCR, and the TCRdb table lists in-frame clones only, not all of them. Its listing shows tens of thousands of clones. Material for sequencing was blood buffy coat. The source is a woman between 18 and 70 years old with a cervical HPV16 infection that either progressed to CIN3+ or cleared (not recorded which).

Incomplete CDR3 DNA: TGTGCCAGTGCCGACAGACTCTACGAG. It translates to CASADRLYE. Given in full, the CDR3 is CASADRLYEQYF. The V and J genes are TRBV19 and TRBJ2-7; maybe TRBD1 (5 bases). The sequenced fragment ends 3 residues before the CDR3 boundary, so the rest is inferred from the germline J gene. V was trimmed by 8 bases and J by 3 bases, leaving 11 bases between them. Germline lookup yields CDR1 LNHDA and CDR2 SQIVND (reference sequence). This CDR3 region has 12 residues.

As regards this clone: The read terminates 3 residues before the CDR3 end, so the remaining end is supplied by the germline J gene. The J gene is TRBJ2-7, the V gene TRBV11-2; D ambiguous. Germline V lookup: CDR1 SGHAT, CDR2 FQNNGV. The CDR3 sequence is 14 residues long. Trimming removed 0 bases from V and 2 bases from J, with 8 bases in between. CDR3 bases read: TGTGCCAGCAGCTTAGAGCGGTTCGCCTACGAG. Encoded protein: CASSLERFAYE. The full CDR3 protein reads CASSLERFAYEQYF. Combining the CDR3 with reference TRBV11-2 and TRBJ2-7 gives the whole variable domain EAGVAQSPRYKIIEKRQSVAFWCNPISGHATLYWYQQILGQGPKLLIQFQNNGVVDDSQLPKDRFSAERLKGVDSTLKIQPAKLEDSAVYLCASSLERFAYEQYFGPGTRLTVT.

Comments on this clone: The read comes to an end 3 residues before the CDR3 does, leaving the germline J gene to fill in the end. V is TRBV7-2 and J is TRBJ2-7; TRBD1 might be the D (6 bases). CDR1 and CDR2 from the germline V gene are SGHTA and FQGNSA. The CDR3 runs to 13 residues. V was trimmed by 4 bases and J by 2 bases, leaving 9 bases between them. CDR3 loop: CASSYRTAYEQYF. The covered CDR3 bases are TGTGCCAGCAGCTATCGGACAGCCTACGAG. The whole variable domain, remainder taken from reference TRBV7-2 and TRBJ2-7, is GAGVSQSPSNKVTEKGKDVELRCDPISGHTALYWYRQSLGQGLEFLIYFQGNSAPDKSGLPSDRFSAERTGGSVSTLTIQRTQQEDSAVYLCASSYRTAYEQYFGPGTRLTVT.

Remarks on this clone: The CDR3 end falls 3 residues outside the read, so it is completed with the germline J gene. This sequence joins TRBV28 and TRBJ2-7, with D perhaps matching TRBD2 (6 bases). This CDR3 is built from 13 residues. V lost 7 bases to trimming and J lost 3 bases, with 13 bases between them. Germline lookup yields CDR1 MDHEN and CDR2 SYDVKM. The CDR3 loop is CASTDGGFYEQYF. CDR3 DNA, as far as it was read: TGTGCCAGCACCGATGGAGGGTTCTACGAG.

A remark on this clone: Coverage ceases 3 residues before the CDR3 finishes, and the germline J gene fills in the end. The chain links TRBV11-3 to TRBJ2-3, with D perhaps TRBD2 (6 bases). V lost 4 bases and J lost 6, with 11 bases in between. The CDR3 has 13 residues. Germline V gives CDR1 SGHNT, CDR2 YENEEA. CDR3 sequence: CASSSRLEDTQYF. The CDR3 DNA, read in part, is TGTGCCAGCAGCTCCCGACTAGAGGATACG.

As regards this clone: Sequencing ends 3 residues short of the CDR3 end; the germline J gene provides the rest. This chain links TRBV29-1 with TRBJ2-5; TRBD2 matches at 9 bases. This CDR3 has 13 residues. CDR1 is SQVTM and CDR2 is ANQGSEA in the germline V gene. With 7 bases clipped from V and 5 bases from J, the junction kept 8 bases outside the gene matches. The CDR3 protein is CSAAASGAETQYF. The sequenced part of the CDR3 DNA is TGCAGCGCTGCAGCTAGCGGGGCGGAGACC. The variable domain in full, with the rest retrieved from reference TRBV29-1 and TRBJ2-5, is SAVISQKPSRDICQRGTSLTIQCQVDSQVTMMFWYRQQPGQSLTLIATANQGSEATYESGFVIDKFPISRPNLTFSTLTVSNMSPEDSSIYLCSAAASGAETQYFGPGTRLLVL.

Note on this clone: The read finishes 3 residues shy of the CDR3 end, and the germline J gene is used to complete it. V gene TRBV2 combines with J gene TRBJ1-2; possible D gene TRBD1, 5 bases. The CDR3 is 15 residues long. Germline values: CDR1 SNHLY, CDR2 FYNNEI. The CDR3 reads CASKGTSGRSYDYTF. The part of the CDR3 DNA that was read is TGTGCCAGCAAAGGGACTAGCGGGAGGTCCTACGAC. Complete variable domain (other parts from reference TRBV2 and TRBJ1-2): EPEVTQTPSHQVTQMGQEVILRCVPISNHLYFYWYRQILGQKVEFLVSFYNNEISEKSEIFDDQFSVERPDGSNFTLKIRSTKLEDSAMYFCASKGTSGRSYDYTFGSGTRLTVV.

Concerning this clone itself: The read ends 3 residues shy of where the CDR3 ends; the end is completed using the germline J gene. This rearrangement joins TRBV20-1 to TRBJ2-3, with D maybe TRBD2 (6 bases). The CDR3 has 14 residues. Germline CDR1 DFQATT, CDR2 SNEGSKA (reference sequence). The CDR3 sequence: CSARGGDGQETQYF. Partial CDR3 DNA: TGCAGTGCTAGAGGGGGGGACGGTCAAGAGACG.

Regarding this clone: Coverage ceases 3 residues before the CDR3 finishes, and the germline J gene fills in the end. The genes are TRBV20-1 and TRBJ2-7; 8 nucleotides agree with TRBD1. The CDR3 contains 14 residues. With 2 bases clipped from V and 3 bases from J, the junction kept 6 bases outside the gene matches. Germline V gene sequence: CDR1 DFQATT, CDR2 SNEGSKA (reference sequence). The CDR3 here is CSARRQGKNYEQYF. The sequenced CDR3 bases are TGCAGTGCTAGACGACAGGGGAAAAACTACGAG.

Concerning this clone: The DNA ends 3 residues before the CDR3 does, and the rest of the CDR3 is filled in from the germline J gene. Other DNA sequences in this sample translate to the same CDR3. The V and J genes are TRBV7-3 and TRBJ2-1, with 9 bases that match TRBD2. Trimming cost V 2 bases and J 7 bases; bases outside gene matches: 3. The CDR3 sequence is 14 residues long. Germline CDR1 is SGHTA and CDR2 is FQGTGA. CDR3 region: CASSLAGGPNEQFF. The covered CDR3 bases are TGTGCCAGCAGCTTAGCGGGGGGGCCTAATGAG.

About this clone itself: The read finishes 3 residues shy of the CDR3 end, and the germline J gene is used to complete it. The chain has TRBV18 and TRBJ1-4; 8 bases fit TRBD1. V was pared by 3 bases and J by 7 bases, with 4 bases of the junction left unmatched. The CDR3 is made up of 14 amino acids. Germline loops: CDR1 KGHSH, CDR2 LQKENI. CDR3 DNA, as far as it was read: TGTGCCAGCTCACCCCCGGGACAGGCTGAAAAA. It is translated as CASSPPGQAEK. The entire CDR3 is CASSPPGQAEKLFF. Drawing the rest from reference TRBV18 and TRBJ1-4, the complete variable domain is NAGVMQNPRHLVRRRGQEARLRCSPMKGHSHVYWYRQLPEEGLKFMVYLQKENIIDESGMPKERFSAEFPKEGPSILRIQQVVRGDSAAYFCASSPPGQAEKLFFGSGTQLSVL.

The sequenced part of the CDR3 DNA is TGTGCCAGCTCACCAGGACAGCGGAACACTGAA. Protein product: CASSPGQRNTE. The whole CDR3 protein is CASSPGQRNTEAFF. J is TRBJ1-1 and V is TRBV18; tentative D call: TRBD1 (6 bases). The observed sequence ends 3 residues before the CDR3 terminus, with the missing tail filled in from the germline J gene. The CDR3 consists of 14 residues. Germline CDR1 KGHSH, CDR2 LQKENI. V gave up 2 bases and J gave up 1 base, with 8 bases separating them.

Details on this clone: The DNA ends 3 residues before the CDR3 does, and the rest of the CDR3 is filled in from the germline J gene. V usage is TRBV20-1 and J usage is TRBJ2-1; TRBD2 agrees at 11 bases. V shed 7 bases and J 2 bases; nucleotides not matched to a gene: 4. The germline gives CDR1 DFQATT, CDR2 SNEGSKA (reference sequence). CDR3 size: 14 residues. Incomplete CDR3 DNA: TGCAGTGGGGTAGCGGGAGGGGCCTACAATGAG. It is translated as CSGVAGGAYNE. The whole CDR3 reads CSGVAGGAYNEQFF.

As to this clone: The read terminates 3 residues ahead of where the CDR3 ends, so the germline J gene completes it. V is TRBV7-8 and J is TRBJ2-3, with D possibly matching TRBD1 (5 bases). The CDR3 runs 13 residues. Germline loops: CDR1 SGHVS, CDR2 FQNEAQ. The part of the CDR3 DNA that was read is TGTGCCAGCAGCTCAGGGTATCAAGAGACG. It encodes CASSSGYQET. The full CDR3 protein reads CASSSGYQETQYF.

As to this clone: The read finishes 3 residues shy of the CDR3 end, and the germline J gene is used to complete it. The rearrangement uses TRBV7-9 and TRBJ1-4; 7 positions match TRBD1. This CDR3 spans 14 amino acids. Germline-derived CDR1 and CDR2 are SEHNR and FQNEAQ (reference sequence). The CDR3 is CASSQDRRSSPLFF. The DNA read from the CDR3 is TGTGCCAGCAGCCAGGACAGGCGTAGTTCACCA.

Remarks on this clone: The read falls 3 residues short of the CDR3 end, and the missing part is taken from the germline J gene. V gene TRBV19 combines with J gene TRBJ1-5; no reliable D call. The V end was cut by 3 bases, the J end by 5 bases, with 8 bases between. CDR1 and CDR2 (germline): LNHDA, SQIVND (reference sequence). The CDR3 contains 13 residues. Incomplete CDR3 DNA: TGTGCCAGTAGTATTATGAGGGATCAGCCC. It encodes CASSIMRDQP. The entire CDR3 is CASSIMRDQPQHF.